This T cell receptor (beta chain) was observed in a study of cytomegalovirus exposure and HLA in healthy donors. The PCR contained 60 Vbeta and 13 Jbeta primers. Libraries were prepared by immunoSEQ multiplex PCR; TCRdb keeps only in-frame clonotypes and omits some of them. The data show roughly 120,000 clones, 65% to 85% seen once. CDR1 MNHEY and CDR2 SVGAGI come from the germline V gene. This CDR3 comprises 15 residues. Between the trimmed V and J ends, which lost 10 bases and 7 bases, there was a span of 20 bases. This clone was seen only a few times. This clonotype was obtained from a man aged 45 to 65 in good health and CMV-seronegative. Sample: PBMCs. The gene calls are TRBV6-5 and TRBJ1-6; D possibly corresponds to TRBD1 (5 bases). This chain's CDR3 is CATLRGGRRNSPLHF. The CDR3 region has the DNA TGTGCCACCTTGAGGGGAGGAAGAAGGAATTCACCCCTCCACTTT.